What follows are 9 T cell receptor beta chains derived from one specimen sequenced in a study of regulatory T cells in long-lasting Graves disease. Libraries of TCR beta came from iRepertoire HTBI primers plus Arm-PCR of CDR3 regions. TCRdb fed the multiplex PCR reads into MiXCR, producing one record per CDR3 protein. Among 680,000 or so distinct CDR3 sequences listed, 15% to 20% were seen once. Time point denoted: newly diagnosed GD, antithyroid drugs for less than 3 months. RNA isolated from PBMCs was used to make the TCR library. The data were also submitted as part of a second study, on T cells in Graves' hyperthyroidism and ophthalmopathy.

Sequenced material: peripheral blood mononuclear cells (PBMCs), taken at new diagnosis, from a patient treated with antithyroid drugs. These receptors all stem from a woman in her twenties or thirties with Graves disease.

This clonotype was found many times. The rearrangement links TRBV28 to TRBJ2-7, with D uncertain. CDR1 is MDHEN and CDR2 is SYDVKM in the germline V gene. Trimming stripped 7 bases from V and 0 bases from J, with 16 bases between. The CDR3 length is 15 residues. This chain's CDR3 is CASTPGQASSYEQYF. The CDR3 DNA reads TGTGCCAGCACCCCCGGTCAGGCTAGCTCCTACGAGCAGTACTTC.

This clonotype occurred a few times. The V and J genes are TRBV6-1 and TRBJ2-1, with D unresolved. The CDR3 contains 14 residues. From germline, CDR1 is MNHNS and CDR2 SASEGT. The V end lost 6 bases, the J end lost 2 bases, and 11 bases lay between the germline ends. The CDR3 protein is CASRKVAPYNEQFF. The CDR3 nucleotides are TGTGCCAGCAGGAAGGTGGCCCCCTACAATGAGCAGTTCTTC.

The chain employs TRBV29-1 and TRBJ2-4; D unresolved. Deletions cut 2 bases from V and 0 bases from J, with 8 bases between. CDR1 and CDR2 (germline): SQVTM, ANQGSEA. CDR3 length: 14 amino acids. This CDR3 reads CSVEYGLAKNIQYF. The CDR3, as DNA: TGCAGCGTTGAATACGGTTTAGCCAAAAACATTCAGTACTTC.

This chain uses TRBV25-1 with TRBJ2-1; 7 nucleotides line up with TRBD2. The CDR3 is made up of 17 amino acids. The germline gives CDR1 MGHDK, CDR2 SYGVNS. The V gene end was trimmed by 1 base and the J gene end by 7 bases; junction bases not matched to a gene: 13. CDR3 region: CASSEFTGEGPGNEQFF. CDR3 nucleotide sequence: TGTGCCAGCAGTGAATTTACTGGGGAGGGCCCCGGTAATGAGCAGTTCTTC. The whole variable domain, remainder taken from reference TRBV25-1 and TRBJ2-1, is EADIYQTPRYLVIGTGKKITLECSQTMGHDKMYWYQQDPGMELHLIHYSYGVNSTEKGDLSSESTVSRIRTEHFPLTLESARPSHTSQYLCASSEFTGEGPGNEQFFGPGTRLTVL.

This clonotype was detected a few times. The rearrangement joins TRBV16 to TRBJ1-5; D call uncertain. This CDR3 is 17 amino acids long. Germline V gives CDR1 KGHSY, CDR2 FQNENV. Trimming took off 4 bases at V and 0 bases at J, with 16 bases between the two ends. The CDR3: CASSLLPGSYSNQPQHF. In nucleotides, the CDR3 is TGTGCCAGCAGCCTACTTCCGGGTTCCTATAGCAATCAGCCCCAGCATTTT.

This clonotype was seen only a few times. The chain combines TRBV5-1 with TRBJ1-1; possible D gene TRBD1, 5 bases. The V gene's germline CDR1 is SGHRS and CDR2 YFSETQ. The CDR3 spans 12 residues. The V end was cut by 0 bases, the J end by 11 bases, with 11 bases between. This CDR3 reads CASSLGGDEAFF. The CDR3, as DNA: TGCGCCAGCAGCTTGGGGGGGGATGAGGCTTTCTTT.

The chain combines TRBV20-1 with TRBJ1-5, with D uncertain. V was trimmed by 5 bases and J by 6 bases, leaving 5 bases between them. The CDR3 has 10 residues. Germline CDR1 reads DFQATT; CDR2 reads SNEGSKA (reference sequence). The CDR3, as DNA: TGCAGTGCTGAACTTCAGCCCCAGCATTTT. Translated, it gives CSAELQPQHF.

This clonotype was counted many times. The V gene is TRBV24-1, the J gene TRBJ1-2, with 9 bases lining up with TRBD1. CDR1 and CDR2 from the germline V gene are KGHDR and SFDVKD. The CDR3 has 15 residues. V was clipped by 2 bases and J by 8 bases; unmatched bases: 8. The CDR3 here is CATSDSGTGRRGYTF. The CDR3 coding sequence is TGTGCCACCAGTGATTCCGGGACAGGGCGAAGGGGCTACACCTTC.

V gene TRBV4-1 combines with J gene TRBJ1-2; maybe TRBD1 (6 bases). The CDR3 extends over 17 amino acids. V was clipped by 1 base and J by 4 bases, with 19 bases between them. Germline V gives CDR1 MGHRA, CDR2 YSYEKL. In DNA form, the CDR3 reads TGCGCCAGCAGCCAAGGTTTTTTTGGGGGCGATGTCTATGGCTACACCTTC. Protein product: CASSQGFFGGDVYGYTF.